This is a list of T cell receptor beta chains from one sample in a study of blood T cells in healthy people across ages. In TCRdb, the 5' RACE reads were re-called with MiXCR into one record per CDR3 protein. The sample carries roughly 560,000 distinct CDR3 sequences, around 24% recorded once. In addition, the sample was reused for a study of T cells of mothers and their children.

Material for sequencing was blood. These receptors originate from a boy aged 10-17 years in good health. Each CDR3 is given with its conserved first and last residue.

v_call | cdr3_aa
TRBV29-1 | CSVGGQSSGYTF
TRBV6-5 | CASRLGKGGGGGYTF
TRBV4-1 | CASSQAAGTGAEAFF
TRBV20-1 | CSADTGTSGLKGETQYF
TRBV24-1 | CATSEGQAGETQYF
TRBV28 | CASSIPPGQGNEQFF
TRBV25-1 | CASRITGANEQFF
TRBV7-2 | CSSSPSTTYIQYF
TRBV3-1 | CASSQDWGYGYTF
TRBV7-8 | CASSLGLGGTGEAKNIQYF
TRBV20-1 | CSARALAVYNEQFF
TRBV24-1 | CATSDQTRVRDEQFF
TRBV6-5 | CASSHSGGEPNEQFF
TRBV29-1 | CSAATGLYGYTF
TRBV18 | CASSPPLGGMNTGELFF
TRBV5-6 | CASSLGGRASTDTQYF
TRBV4-3 | CASSRQGGVNEKLFF
TRBV5-6 | CASSMTGVLPNEKLFF
TRBV3-1 | CASSQSSPSWNTEAFF
TRBV5-4 | CASSLVLAEETQYF
TRBV4-3 | CASSQDLGQGADTQYF
TRBV11-2 | CASSSGQGMGEQYF
TRBV25-1 | CASSEDRGDYEQFF
TRBV7-9 | CASSLVGGSTQETQYF
TRBV19 | CASRDRGRTDTQYF
TRBV7-3 | CASSPTVRTDTQYF
TRBV7-9 | CASSLAMSGEQCF
TRBV7-2 | CASSSISGTSGVGGF
TRBV20-1 | CSARDPWRAPTSADTQYF
TRBV29-1 | CSVPLAGGSEQYF
TRBV12-3/TRBV12-4 | CVSSASSGQETQYF
TRBV28 | CALGGIFADTQYF
TRBV4-1 | CASSLGLAGGIAKNIQYF
TRBV7-2 | CVSSLMGEGARTDTQYF